This paragraph covers one TCR beta chain sequence. No antigen is known for it. These data are taken from a study of T cells in localized non-small cell lung cancer. General study results and limits: Uninvolved nearby lung showed the greatest T cell clonality, exceeding that found in tumor. Multi-region tumor sequencing was not done, so intratumor heterogeneity could not be excluded.

This CDR3 is built from 14 residues. Germline V gene sequence: CDR1 MNHEY, CDR2 SVGAGI. V lost 7 bases and J lost 8, with 20 bases in between. TCRdb's table, derived via immunoSEQ multiplex PCR, lists solely in-frame clones and lacks some. The data hold roughly 34,000 clones, with less than 80% observed a single time. The clonotype was recovered from a male donor aged 60 or older with stage II squamous cell lung carcinoma. The sample here was peripheral blood, taken before any cancer treatment. The rearrangement links TRBV6-5 to TRBJ1-2; D remains ambiguous. The CDR3 sequence: CASTDSPSGRGYTF. The CDR3 DNA reads TGTGCCAGCACCGACTCTCCCTCGGGTCGGGGCTACACCTTC.